The T cell receptor beta chain described here comes from a study of post-analysis software for immune sequencing data. cDNA libraries of TCR beta carried unique molecular identifiers. Each CDR3 protein is one row after TCRdb ran MiXCR on the PCR reads. The sample includes roughly 400,000 distinct CDR3 sequences, 30% to 40% seen only once; the top ten take 6% to 9%. The sequence derives from a girl between 2 and 10 years old with multiple sclerosis. Sequencing was done on a sample of blood.

The CDR3 bases are TGTGCCAGCAGCTTGAAGTGGACCCTAGCGGAGCTTACCTACGAGCAGTACTTC. Translating it yields CASSLKWTLAELTYEQYF. The chain recombines TRBV5-5 with TRBJ2-7; TRBD2 aligns across 7 bases. V lost 1 base to trimming and J lost 2 bases; unmatched junction nucleotides: 15. There are 18 residues in the CDR3. Germline assignment: CDR1 SGHKS and CDR2 YYEKEE (reference sequence).